The present TCR beta chain was sequenced within a study of blood T cell repertoires in COVID-19. The V and J ends lost 4 bases and 2 bases respectively, with 20 bases between them. The CDR3 consists of 17 residues. From germline, CDR1 is MRHNA and CDR2 SNTAGT. Participants were placed into cohorts based on the clinical history they reported. Original analysis: Estimation of nucleated cell counts relied on the amplification of reference gene primers. Generated by immunoSEQ multiplex PCR, the TCRdb table keeps only in-frame clones and is missing some. Clone size and the V and J calls come from that table; the DNA yielded D and trimming. The sample comprises hundreds of thousands of clones, 82% of which are singletons, and more than 3% rests with the top ten.

The sequencing input was PBMCs or T cells enriched from blood (not recorded which). The rearrangement joins TRBV6-4 to TRBJ2-5, with D perhaps TRBD2 (5 bases). This receptor was obtained from a woman aged 55-70 years who had recovered from COVID-19. CDR3 DNA sequence: TGTGCCAGCAGTGTAGCCCAAGAGAGAGGGCTTCAAGAGACCCAGTACTTC. It specifies CASSVAQERGLQETQYF.